The 22 T cell receptor beta chains given below trace back to one sample, sequenced in a study of T cell repertoires in cytomegalovirus infection. Their cognate antigens are unknown. Each CDR3 protein is one row after TCRdb ran MiXCR on the reads. The sample holds more than 90,000 distinct CDR3 sequences, around 10% seen once. Sequencing was carried out using PBMCs, sequenced either directly or after in vitro stimulation (not recorded which). The receptor set was obtained from a human donor in good health (CMV status not recorded). Some clones in this sample may be carry-over from other donors' samples.

This clonotype was counted only a few times. The chain has TRBV2 and TRBJ2-5; D is uncertain. V dropped 5 bases and J dropped 8 bases, with 12 bases sitting between them. Germline-derived CDR1 and CDR2 are SNHLY and FYNNEI. This CDR3 is 12 amino acids long. The CDR3 DNA is TGTGCCAGCAGTTTGGGGTGGTATACCCAGTACTTC. Translating it yields CASSLGWYTQYF.

This clonotype was recorded many times. The chain has TRBV6-2 or TRBV6-3 and TRBJ2-3, with D uncertain. Germline loops: CDR1 MNHEY, CDR2 SVGEGT. The V end was cut by 5 bases, the J end by 2 bases, with 14 bases between. The CDR3 totals 15 residues. The CDR3 coding sequence is TGTGCCAGCAGTCGATGGAAGGGCGACACAGATACGCAGTATTTT. It is translated as CASSRWKGDTDTQYF.

This clonotype was observed a few times. The chain combines TRBV29-1 with TRBJ2-1; TRBD2 matches 7 bases. V was pared by 2 bases and J by 8 bases, with 12 bases of the junction left unmatched. The CDR3 is 15 residues long. Looked up from germline, CDR1 is SQVTM and CDR2 is ANQGSEA. The CDR3 bases are TGCAGCGTTGAACCCACTAGCGCCGGGGGTCATGAGCAGTTCTTC. Its translation: CSVEPTSAGGHEQFF.

This clonotype was picked up many times. This sequence joins TRBV7-9 and TRBJ2-1, with D hard to call. The V gene's germline CDR1 is SEHNR and CDR2 FQNEAQ (reference sequence). The V gene lost 5 bases and the J gene lost 0 bases, with 11 bases spanning the gap. This CDR3 is 15 amino acids long. The CDR3 loop reads CASSHSTASYNEQFF. CDR3 nucleotide sequence: TGTGCCAGCAGCCACTCTACCGCCTCCTACAATGAGCAGTTCTTC.

The chain carries TRBV12-3 or TRBV12-4 and TRBJ2-7, with TRBD1 as a possible D gene (5 bases). The CDR3 is 13 amino acids. V was shortened by 3 bases and J by 6 bases, with 12 bases between the two germline ends. CDR3 in DNA: TGTGCCAGCAGTTTCGCAGGGCCCATCGAGCAGTACTTC. This codes for CASSFAGPIEQYF.

V gene TRBV28 combines with J gene TRBJ2-7; 9 bases agree with TRBD2. The CDR3 extends over 15 amino acids. Germline CDR1 and CDR2: MDHEN and SYDVKM. After removal of 7 bases from V and 5 bases from J, the junction contained 12 bases not matched to a gene. CDR3 nucleotide sequence: TGTGCCAGCATTGTGTCCGGGACTAGCTTTCACGAGCAGTACTTC. Translation: CASIVSGTSFHEQYF.

This clonotype came up many times. The chain employs TRBV5-4 and TRBJ2-3; TRBD2 aligns across 7 bases. This CDR3 is built from 15 residues. Germline V gene lookup returns CDR1 SGHNT and CDR2 YYREEE (reference sequence). The V segment lost 1 base and the J segment 2 bases; nucleotides outside the gene matches: 4. This CDR3 reads CASSLRRENTDTQYF. CDR3 sequence (DNA): TGTGCCAGCAGCTTGAGGCGGGAGAACACAGATACGCAGTATTTT. Full variable domain (remainder filled in from reference TRBV5-4 and TRBJ2-3): ETGVTQSPTHLIKTRGQQVTLRCSSQSGHNTVSWYQQALGQGPQFIFQYYREEENGRGNFPPRFSGLQFPNYSSELNVNALELDDSALYLCASSLRRENTDTQYFGPGTRLTVL.

A word on this clonotype: Relative to the germline gene, one junction end is altered; a read error may explain this. This chain connects TRBV4-3 to TRBJ2-7; no reliable D call. Germline CDR1 LGHNA, CDR2 YSLEER. This CDR3 has 14 amino acids. The CDR3 nucleotides read TGCGCCAGCAGCCAAGACCTAGGCGACTGGGCGGAGAACTTC. Translation gives CASSQDLGDWAENF.

This clonotype was seen repeatedly, ten times or more. The V gene is TRBV12-3 or TRBV12-4, the J gene TRBJ2-6, with 8 positions matching TRBD2. The V segment lost 4 bases and the J segment 4 bases; nucleotides outside the gene matches: 12. This CDR3 is 18 amino acids long. The CDR3 protein is CASSYNSGDLSGANVLTF. The CDR3 coding sequence is TGTGCCAGCAGTTATAATAGCGGGGACCTCTCAGGGGCCAACGTCCTGACTTTC.

This chain links TRBV29-1 with TRBJ2-2; D ambiguous. The CDR3 runs to 15 residues. Germline values: CDR1 SQVTM, CDR2 ANQGSEA. Trimming stripped 5 bases from V and 0 bases from J, with 13 bases between. CDR3 nucleotides: TGCAGCGTTCGTTTGATAGGGACGAACACCGGGGAGCTGTTTTTT. It yields the protein CSVRLIGTNTGELFF.

In this sample, this clonotype turned up a few times. This chain links TRBV5-8 with TRBJ2-3; 9 positions match TRBD2. The trim removed 4 bases at V and 0 bases at J, leaving 15 bases unmatched. The CDR3 consists of 19 residues. Germline V lookup: CDR1 SGHTS, CDR2 YDEGEE. The CDR3 spells CASSLRAAGGGPSTDTQYF. The CDR3 nucleotides are TGTGCCAGCAGCCTTAGGGCAGCGGGAGGCGGCCCTAGCACAGATACGCAGTATTTT.

This clonotype was counted at least ten times. The chain has TRBV7-2 and TRBJ2-7, with 13 bases fitting TRBD2. Per the germline V gene, CDR1 is SGHTA and CDR2 is FQGNSA. The CDR3 is made up of 16 amino acids. With V trimmed by 4 bases and J by 4 bases, 7 bases remained unmatched. The CDR3 DNA follows: TGTGCCAGCAGCTCAGGACTAGCGGGAGTCGGGTACGAGCAGTACTTC. Translation: CASSSGLAGVGYEQYF.

This clonotype was seen ten or more times. J is TRBJ1-2 and V is TRBV7-2, with TRBD1 as a possible D gene (5 bases). Germline-derived CDR1 and CDR2 are SGHTA and FQGNSA. The CDR3 extends over 16 amino acids. The ends were cut back, 2 bases at V and 0 bases at J, with 13 bases in the middle. Written as DNA, the CDR3 is TGTGCCAGCAGCTTATCACTGGGACTAGCTAACTATGGCTACACCTTC. This encodes CASSLSLGLANYGYTF.

This clonotype has more than one count but fewer than ten. V and J are TRBV20-1 and TRBJ1-1, with no clear D. Trimming stripped 7 bases from V and 4 bases from J, with 10 bases between. The CDR3 contains 11 residues. CDR1 DFQATT and CDR2 SNEGSKA come from the germline V gene (reference sequence). The CDR3 DNA follows: TGCAGTGTTAGGTCGGGCACTGAAGCTTTCTTT. Translating it yields CSVRSGTEAFF.

This clonotype showed up many times. CDR3: CASSRMPGTGGGNTIYF. The CDR3 region has the DNA TGCGCCAGCAGCCGCATGCCGGGGACAGGGGGAGGAAACACCATATATTTT. The chain joins TRBV4-1 to TRBJ1-3; 11 bases agree with TRBD1. CDR3 length equals 17 residues. CDR1 and CDR2 (germline): MGHRA, YSYEKL. The J segment lost 4 bases and the V segment lost 4 bases, leaving 9 bases of the junction unmatched.

The chain carries TRBV6-2 or TRBV6-3 and TRBJ2-2; D is undetermined. CDR3 length: 13 amino acids. CDR1 and CDR2 (germline): MNHEY, SVGEGT. Deletions cut 6 bases from V and 9 bases from J, with 14 bases between. Here the CDR3 reads CASRRRDLRELFF. The CDR3 DNA reads TGTGCCAGCAGGCGAAGAGATTTAAGGGAGCTGTTTTTT.

The chain employs TRBV6-6 and TRBJ2-6, with 8 bases that match TRBD1. Germline-derived CDR1 and CDR2 are MNHNY and SVGAGI (reference sequence). Trimming took 6 bases from V and 3 from J; bases not matched to a gene: 10. The CDR3 spans 17 residues. The CDR3, as DNA: TGTGCCAGCAGCCGAACTAGGGGACAGGTTGGGGCCAACGTCCTGACTTTC. Translated, it gives CASSRTRGQVGANVLTF.

The chain employs TRBV20-1 and TRBJ2-7; 7 nucleotides agree with TRBD2. The CDR3 has 15 residues. The germline CDR1 and CDR2 sequences are DFQATT and SNEGSKA (reference sequence). J lost 7 bases, V lost 2 bases, and 14 bases had no gene match. The CDR3 DNA sequence: TGCAGTGCTAGACCACTTAGCGGGTACACCTGGGAGCAGTACTTC. Its translation: CSARPLSGYTWEQYF.

The genes are TRBV12-3 or TRBV12-4 and TRBJ2-5, with TRBD2 matching 9 bases. V dropped 5 bases and J dropped 2; count of bases not matched to a gene: 15. The CDR3 is 18 residues long. CDR3 protein: CASSPLAGGVLLQETQYF. The DNA of the CDR3 is TGTGCCAGCAGTCCCCTCGCGGGAGGGGTGCTCTTACAAGAGACCCAGTACTTC.

This clonotype was recorded at least ten times. The rearrangement uses TRBV7-8 and TRBJ1-2; D uncertain. V was shortened by 2 bases and J by 6 bases, with 16 bases between the two germline ends. Germline V CDR1 and CDR2: SGHVS, FQNEAQ. This CDR3 region has 15 residues. CDR3 coding DNA: TGTGCCAGCAGCTTAAGGGAAGGCATTATTAATGGCTACACCTTC. This sequence encodes CASSLREGIINGYTF.

This clonotype was seen a few times. The chain combines TRBV18 with TRBJ2-5; D is perhaps TRBD1 (5 bases). The CDR3 extends over 13 amino acids. CDR1 is KGHSH and CDR2 is LQKENI in the germline V gene. Trimming took off 2 bases at V and 1 base at J, with 5 bases between the two ends. The CDR3 loop reads CASSPGAQETQYF. CDR3 coding DNA: TGTGCCAGCTCACCAGGGGCCCAAGAGACCCAGTACTTC.

The V gene is TRBV12-3 or TRBV12-4, the J gene TRBJ2-5; 7 bases fit TRBD2. J lost 5 bases, V lost 3 bases, and 3 bases had no gene match. The CDR3 loop spans 13 amino acids. The DNA of the CDR3 is TGTGCCAGCAGTTTTGCGGGAGCGGAGACCCAGTACTTC. It is translated as CASSFAGAETQYF.